Each of the 17 T cell receptor beta chains below was sequenced from the same sample in a study of T cell responses to AZD1222 COVID-19 vaccine. TCRdb's copy holds only in-frame clones and misses some; the assay was immunoSEQ multiplex PCR. The sample carries around 150,000 clones, 94% recorded once. The source material was peripheral blood, sampled on day 0 of AZD1222 vaccination. These receptors were obtained from an adult in good health.

This chain connects TRBV11-2 to TRBJ2-7; D is possibly TRBD1 (5 bases). Trimming left V 0 bases short and J 5 bases short, with 8 bases between. There are 13 residues in the CDR3. Germline loops: CDR1 SGHAT, CDR2 FQNNGV. CDR3 coding DNA: TGTGCCAGCAGCTTAGACAGGGCCCACGAGCAGTACTTC. It yields the protein CASSLDRAHEQYF.

V and J are TRBV5-4 and TRBJ2-3; D possibly matches TRBD1 or TRBD2 (5 bases each). Trimming stripped 5 bases from V and 1 base from J, with 14 bases between. The germline V gene encodes CDR1 SGHNT and CDR2 YYREEE (reference sequence). There are 15 residues in the CDR3. The CDR3 sequence is CASSSGASRTDTQYF. CDR3 DNA sequence: TGTGCCAGCAGTTCCGGGGCGTCCCGCACAGATACGCAGTATTTT.

The DNA of the CDR3 is TGCGCCAGCAGTGAGTGGACTAGCGGGGTCCTAACGCAGTTCTTC. It yields the protein CASSEWTSGVLTQFF. The chain is built from TRBV10-1 and TRBJ2-1; 12 bases agree with TRBD2. The CDR3 loop spans 15 amino acids. V gave up 1 base and J gave up 12 bases; unmatched junction bases: 7. Germline assignment: CDR1 WNHNN and CDR2 SYGVQD (reference sequence).

This clone was found once. The gene calls are TRBV2 and TRBJ1-2, with unresolved D. The V gene's germline CDR1 is SNHLY and CDR2 FYNNEI. The CDR3 covers 11 residues. V dropped 4 bases and J dropped 10 bases, with 10 bases sitting between them. Here the CDR3 reads CASSGMDDYTF. CDR3 nucleotide sequence: TGTGCCAGCAGTGGGATGGATGACTACACCTTC.

Here the CDR3 reads CASSFPFGNTIYF. Written as DNA, the CDR3 is TGTGCCAGCAGCTTCCCTTTTGGAAACACCATATATTTT. The chain is built from TRBV11-2 and TRBJ1-3; D is ambiguous. The CDR3 has 13 amino acids. Trimming took 3 bases from V and 3 from J, leaving 6 bases between them. The germline CDR1 and CDR2 sequences are SGHAT and FQNNGV.

CDR3 residues: CASSPRAGQETQYF. The CDR3, as DNA: TGTGCCAGTAGCCCCAGAGCAGGACAAGAGACCCAGTACTTC. The chain joins TRBV19 to TRBJ2-5; D gene unclear. The CDR3 is 14 residues long. V lost 6 bases and J 2 bases, leaving 13 bases between the germline ends. Germline V gene sequence: CDR1 LNHDA, CDR2 SQIVND (reference sequence).

The rearrangement uses TRBV28 and TRBJ1-1, with a weak D call TRBD1 (5 bases). Trimming cost V 7 bases and J 11 bases, with 14 bases left between them. The germline V gene encodes CDR1 MDHEN and CDR2 SYDVKM. The CDR3 has 11 residues. CDR3 nucleotide sequence: TGTGCCAGCAAACGGTGGCCAGGGGCTTTCTTT. Amino acid sequence: CASKRWPGAFF.

The chain couples TRBV5-1 to TRBJ1-6; D uncertain. Germline V CDR1 and CDR2: SGHRS, YFSETQ. Trimming left V 4 bases short and J 10 bases short, with 9 bases between. The CDR3 is 12 residues long. The CDR3 DNA is TGCGCCAGCAGCGCGGGAGGCTCACCCCTCCACTTT. This sequence encodes CASSAGGSPLHF.

The chain uses TRBV28 and TRBJ2-7, with TRBD2 as a possible D gene (5 bases). The CDR3 is made up of 13 amino acids. V gave up 7 bases and J gave up 1 base, with 11 bases separating them. The V gene's germline CDR1 is MDHEN and CDR2 SYDVKM. CDR3 loop: CASMAEVSYEQYF. Here the CDR3 DNA reads TGTGCCAGCATGGCGGAGGTATCCTACGAGCAGTACTTC.

The rearrangement links TRBV15 to TRBJ1-1; maybe TRBD1 (5 bases). Trimming shortened V by 1 base and J by 4 bases, and 13 bases separated the two germline ends. The CDR3 sequence is 15 residues long. Germline V gene sequence: CDR1 LNHNV, CDR2 YYDKDF (reference sequence). The CDR3 reads CATSRAGRGSTEAFF. As DNA, the CDR3 is TGTGCCACCAGCAGAGCGGGGCGGGGGTCCACTGAAGCTTTCTTT.

This clone was observed once. This chain uses TRBV6-5 with TRBJ2-3; D is possibly TRBD2 (5 bases). Germline values: CDR1 MNHEY, CDR2 SVGAGI. This CDR3 has 14 residues. With 8 bases removed from V and 4 bases from J, the gap between germline ends came to 16 bases. This CDR3 is CASRPGMGADTQYF. DNA of the CDR3: TGTGCCAGCCGACCGGGTATGGGAGCAGATACGCAGTATTTT.

V gene TRBV10-1 combines with J gene TRBJ1-2; no clear D. The CDR3 runs 12 residues. CDR1 WNHNN and CDR2 SYGVQD come from the germline V gene (reference sequence). The CDR3: CASGQANYGYTF. For the CDR3, the DNA is TGCGCGTCTGGTCAAGCTAACTATGGCTACACCTTC.

The chain uses TRBV7-2 and TRBJ1-1; no clear D. V lost 1 base, J lost 10 bases, and 13 bases lay in between. Looked up from germline, CDR1 is SGHTA and CDR2 is FQGNSA. This CDR3 contains 13 residues. The DNA of the CDR3 is TGTGCCAGCAGCTTAGAGCCAGTTTCTGGAGCTTTCTTT. It codes for CASSLEPVSGAFF.

The CDR3 spells CASKDDGADEKLFF. The CDR3 coding sequence is TGTGCCAGCAAGGACGACGGGGCGGATGAAAAACTGTTTTTT. V and J are TRBV6-5 and TRBJ1-4; D possibly corresponds to TRBD1 (5 bases). Trimming took off 7 bases at V and 6 bases at J, with 15 bases between the two ends. The CDR3 spans 14 residues. Germline lookup yields CDR1 MNHEY and CDR2 SVGAGI.

The chain joins TRBV10-3 to TRBJ1-3, with no clear D. CDR3 length: 16 amino acids. CDR1 ENHRY and CDR2 SYGVKD come from the germline V gene. V lost 0 bases to trimming and J lost 0 bases, with 9 bases between them. DNA for the CDR3: TGTGCCATCAGTGAGTCGAGGCGGACCTCTGGAAACACCATATATTTT. This encodes CAISESRRTSGNTIYF.

The chain recombines TRBV24-1 with TRBJ2-1; 8 positions match TRBD2. In germline, CDR1 is KGHDR, CDR2 SFDVKD. V lost 3 bases and J lost 5; bases outside the gene matches: 8. The CDR3 extends over 16 amino acids. Written as DNA, the CDR3 is TGTGCCACCAGTGATGCCCAGACTAGCGCAAACAATGAGCAGTTCTTC. Residues: CATSDAQTSANNEQFF.

This chain connects TRBV19 to TRBJ2-7, with TRBD1 identical over 9 bases. CDR1 and CDR2 (germline): LNHDA, SQIVND (reference sequence). Trimming removed 3 bases from V and 3 bases from J; junction bases left unmatched: 6. CDR3 length: 15 amino acids. The CDR3: CASSMWTGVSYEQYF. The CDR3 DNA follows: TGTGCCAGTAGTATGTGGACAGGGGTGAGCTACGAGCAGTACTTC.